The 15 T cell receptor beta chains in this list originate from one sample, sequenced in a study of identical twins. TCRdb re-derived calls from the 5' RACE reads in MiXCR, one entry per CDR3 protein. This table holds roughly 250,000 distinct CDR3 sequences, 5.5% to 8% found once. Another study also made use of these data, one on yellow fever vaccine responses in identical twins.

Sequencing was performed on memory (CD45RO+) T cells sorted from blood. All receptors derive from a woman aged 18 to 35 in good health.

This clonotype was seen many times. V is TRBV4-1 and J is TRBJ2-3, with D maybe TRBD2 (5 bases). Germline V gene sequence: CDR1 MGHRA, CDR2 YSYEKL. The CDR3 consists of 16 residues. V shed 4 bases and J shed 3 bases, with 17 bases lying between them. The CDR3 bases are TGCGCCAGCAGCCCCCGCCGGGGTTATGGGACAGATACGCAGTATTTT. This translates into CASSPRRGYGTDTQYF.

The chain employs TRBV11-2 and TRBJ2-1; 7 nucleotides line up with TRBD1. J gave up 2 bases and V 2 bases, and 3 bases lay outside the gene matches. This CDR3 spans 15 amino acids. Germline V CDR1 and CDR2: SGHAT, FQNNGV. The CDR3 sequence is CASSLWQGAYNEQFF. The CDR3 DNA is TGTGCCAGCAGCTTATGGCAGGGGGCCTACAATGAGCAGTTCTTC.

Ten or more counts support this clonotype. The chain recombines TRBV12-3 or TRBV12-4 with TRBJ2-5; maybe TRBD1 (5 bases). The V gene lost 6 bases and the J gene lost 0 bases, with 17 bases spanning the gap. The CDR3 is 16 amino acids. CDR3 protein: CASSRGLGLYQETQYF. DNA for the CDR3: TGTGCCAGCAGCCGTGGGTTGGGGCTATACCAAGAGACCCAGTACTTC.

At least ten counts were recorded for this clonotype. The genes are TRBV7-8 and TRBJ2-1; 7 bases match TRBD1. The germline CDR1 and CDR2 sequences are SGHVS and FQNEAQ. The length of the CDR3 is 18 residues. Germline trimming cut 2 bases from V and 0 bases from J; bases unmatched to any gene: 10. The CDR3 DNA is TGTGCCAGCAGCTTACTACAGGGGTCTGGTACCTCCTACAATGAGCAGTTCTTC. Its translation is CASSLLQGSGTSYNEQFF.

The chain couples TRBV20-1 to TRBJ1-3; 10 bases fit TRBD1. V shed 0 bases, J shed 2 bases, and the junction held 4 bases outside the gene matches. The CDR3 runs 16 residues. Per germline, CDR1 DFQATT and CDR2 SNEGSKA (reference sequence). CDR3 coding DNA: TGCAGTGCTAGAGACGGGGACAGGGGAGCTGGAAACACCATATATTTT. Protein: CSARDGDRGAGNTIYF.

Many counts were recorded for this clonotype. The chain is built from TRBV21-1 and TRBJ1-1; whether TRBD1, the table's D call, matches the DNA was not checked. TRBV21-1 corresponds to a pseudogene. The CDR3 is made up of 16 amino acids. The CDR3 spells CASSKGRGSSNTEAFF. CDR3 bases: TGTGCCAGCAGCAAAGGCAGGGGGTCCTCTAACACTGAAGCTTTCTTT.

This clonotype has more than one count but fewer than ten. The genes are TRBV27 and TRBJ1-5; D gene unclear. V shed 2 bases and J shed 5 bases, with 10 bases lying between them. The CDR3 consists of 14 residues. CDR1 is MNHEY and CDR2 is SMNVEV in the germline V gene (reference sequence). CDR3 protein: CASSLNGRDQPQHF. The CDR3 DNA is TGTGCCAGCAGTTTAAACGGGAGGGATCAGCCCCAGCATTTT.

The CDR3 is CASSLLAGGGSYNEQFF. The CDR3 DNA reads TGTGCCAGCAGTCTCTTAGCGGGGGGGGGCTCCTACAATGAGCAGTTCTTC. This chain connects TRBV6-1 to TRBJ2-1, with 11 bases identical to TRBD2. The V segment lost 5 bases and the J segment 0 bases; nucleotides outside the gene matches: 6. CDR3 size: 17 residues. The germline V gene encodes CDR1 MNHNS and CDR2 SASEGT.

This clonotype was found once. The V call is TRBV5-1, the J call TRBJ1-1; the D is unclear. Germline loops: CDR1 SGHRS, CDR2 YFSETQ. The V end lost 4 bases, the J end lost 1 base, and 11 bases lay between the germline ends. This CDR3 comprises 14 residues. The CDR3 reads CASSPGEWNTEAFF. CDR3 nucleotides: TGCGCCAGCAGCCCGGGTGAGTGGAACACTGAAGCTTTCTTT.

This clonotype was seen repeatedly, ten times or more. The V call is TRBV3-1, the J call TRBJ2-1; no clear D gene. This CDR3 is 16 amino acids long. V was shortened by 0 bases and J by 8 bases, with 17 bases between the two germline ends. The germline V gene encodes CDR1 LGHDT and CDR2 YNNKEL (reference sequence). The DNA for the CDR3 is TGTGCCAGCAGCCAAGAAATCTCCTTTGGTCCGGATGAGCAGTTCTTC. Translation gives CASSQEISFGPDEQFF.

The V and J genes are TRBV28 and TRBJ2-7, with D unresolved. CDR1 is MDHEN and CDR2 is SYDVKM in the germline V gene. Trimming removed 7 bases at V and 3 bases at J, with 16 bases between. The CDR3 spans 14 residues. CDR3 in DNA: TGTGCCAGCATCCCCGGACGGTGGCACTACGAGCAGTACTTC. This encodes CASIPGRWHYEQYF.

This clonotype was seen at least ten times. V usage is TRBV15 and J usage is TRBJ2-1, with D unclear. The CDR3 loop spans 18 amino acids. Germline V gene sequence: CDR1 LNHNV, CDR2 YYDKDF (reference sequence). Deletions cut 0 bases from V and 0 bases from J, with 15 bases between. The CDR3 region is CATSRDLGYLSSYNEQFF. CDR3 nucleotides: TGTGCCACCAGCAGAGATCTCGGCTACCTAAGCTCCTACAATGAGCAGTTCTTC. Full variable domain (outside the CDR3, taken from reference TRBV15 and TRBJ2-1): DAMVIQNPRYQVTQFGKPVTLSCSQTLNHNVMYWYQQKSSQAPKLLFHYYDKDFNNEADTPDNFQSRRPNTSFCFLDIRSPGLGDTAMYLCATSRDLGYLSSYNEQFFGPGTRLTVL.

This clonotype has a handful of counts. J is TRBJ1-2 and V is TRBV27; D is ambiguous. This CDR3 region has 15 residues. V lost 5 bases to trimming and J lost 2 bases, with 15 bases between them. From germline, CDR1 is MNHEY and CDR2 SMNVEV (reference sequence). CDR3 nucleotide sequence: TGTGCCAGCAGTCCCGGAGGTCCTGGCAACTATGGCTACACCTTC. It yields the protein CASSPGGPGNYGYTF.

The gene calls are TRBV6-1 and TRBJ2-2, with a weak D call TRBD1 (7 bases). The CDR3 contains 15 residues. The V gene lost 4 bases and the J gene lost 4 bases, with 13 bases spanning the gap. Germline values: CDR1 MNHNS, CDR2 SASEGT. The CDR3 nucleotides read TGTGCCAGCAGTGGGAGGGGGCAGGTCACCGGGGAGCTGTTTTTT. It encodes CASSGRGQVTGELFF.

A few counts support this clonotype. The rearrangement links TRBV28 to TRBJ2-5, with a weak D call TRBD2 (5 bases). CDR3 size: 15 residues. Per the germline V gene, CDR1 is MDHEN and CDR2 is SYDVKM. With 10 bases removed from V and 1 base from J, the gap between germline ends came to 19 bases. The CDR3 here is CATTDGAGLQETQYF. DNA for the CDR3: TGTGCCACCACCGATGGAGCCGGACTCCAAGAGACCCAGTACTTC. Filled out from reference TRBV28 and TRBJ2-5, the complete variable domain reads DVKVTQSSRYLVKRTGEKVFLECVQDMDHENMFWYRQDPGLGLRLIYFSYDVKMKEKGDIPEGYSVSREKKERFSLILESASTNQTSMYLCATTDGAGLQETQYFGPGTRLLVL.